The clone carrying this TCR beta chain was observed a few times. The antigen remains undetermined. These data come from a study of cytomegalovirus exposure and HLA in healthy donors. Whole-study findings and limits: About 87% or about 30% of the time was how often most TCR beta V segments were productive, according to an earlier analysis.

V lost 5 bases, J lost 5 bases, and 10 bases lay in between. Germline V CDR1 and CDR2: MNHEY, SVGAGI. This CDR3 is 13 amino acids long. The PCR used 60 Vbeta and 13 Jbeta primers. Here immunoSEQ multiplex PCR was the method, and the copy in TCRdb shows in-frame clones only, minus some. The data hold around 100,000 clones, with about 70% observed a single time. Material for sequencing was PBMCs. The chain couples TRBV6-5 to TRBJ1-5; D call uncertain. This clonotype originated in a man younger than 45 in good health and CMV-seropositive. Written as DNA, the CDR3 is TGTGCCAGCAGTGTACACCCCGATCAGCCCCAGCATTTT. This codes for CASSVHPDQPQHF.